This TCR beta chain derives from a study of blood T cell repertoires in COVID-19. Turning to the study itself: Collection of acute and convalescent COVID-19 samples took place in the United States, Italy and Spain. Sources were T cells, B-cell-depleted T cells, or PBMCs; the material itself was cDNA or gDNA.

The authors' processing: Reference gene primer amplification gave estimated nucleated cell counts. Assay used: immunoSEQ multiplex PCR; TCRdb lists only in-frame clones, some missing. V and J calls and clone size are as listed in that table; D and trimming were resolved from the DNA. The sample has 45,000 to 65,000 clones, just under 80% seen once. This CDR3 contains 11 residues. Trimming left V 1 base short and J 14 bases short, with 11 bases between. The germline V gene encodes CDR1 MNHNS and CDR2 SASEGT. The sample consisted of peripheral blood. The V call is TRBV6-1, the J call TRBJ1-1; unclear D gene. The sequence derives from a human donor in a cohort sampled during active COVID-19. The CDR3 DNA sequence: TGTGCCAGCAGTGAAGGGCTTTGGAGGTTCTTT. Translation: CASSEGLWRFF.